A single TCR beta chain is shown here with its context. This CDR3 region has 17 residues. In germline, CDR1 is MNHNS, CDR2 SASEGT. The V gene end was trimmed by 4 bases and the J gene end by 4 bases; junction bases not matched to a gene: 9. With 60 Vbeta and 13 Jbeta primers, the PCR was carried out. Data came from immunoSEQ multiplex PCR; TCRdb stores just in-frame clones and leaves some out. This table holds 84,000 or so clones, 62% found once. The data originate from a study of cytomegalovirus exposure and HLA in healthy donors. The receptor comes from a young woman in good health and CMV-seropositive. The chain carries TRBV6-1 and TRBJ2-1; 11 bases align to TRBD1. Material for sequencing was PBMCs. The CDR3 loop reads CASSATPGQGDYNEQFF. CDR3 nucleotides: TGTGCCAGCAGTGCTACCCCGGGACAGGGGGATTACAATGAGCAGTTCTTC.